This TCR beta chain was recovered during a study of OX40 agonist ivuxolimab in advanced cancers. Assay: immunoSEQ multiplex PCR; the TCRdb copy retains only in-frame clones and omits some. Of some 86,000 clones in the sample, around 83% are singletons; the top ten hold 6.5%. The input for sequencing was CD4+ or CD8+ T cells sorted from blood, taken in a trial of the OX40 agonist ivuxolimab. The receptor was derived from an adult with an advanced solid tumor such as melanoma, head and neck, liver or kidney cancer.

CDR3: CASSLEGQNSGNTIYF. The CDR3 nucleotides are TGTGCCAGCAGCTTAGAGGGACAGAACTCTGGAAACACCATATATTTT. The V gene is TRBV7-2, the J gene TRBJ1-3, with 7 bases identical to TRBD1. The length of the CDR3 is 16 residues. J was trimmed by 0 bases and V by 1 base; bases with no gene match: 3. Germline lookup yields CDR1 SGHTA and CDR2 FQGNSA.